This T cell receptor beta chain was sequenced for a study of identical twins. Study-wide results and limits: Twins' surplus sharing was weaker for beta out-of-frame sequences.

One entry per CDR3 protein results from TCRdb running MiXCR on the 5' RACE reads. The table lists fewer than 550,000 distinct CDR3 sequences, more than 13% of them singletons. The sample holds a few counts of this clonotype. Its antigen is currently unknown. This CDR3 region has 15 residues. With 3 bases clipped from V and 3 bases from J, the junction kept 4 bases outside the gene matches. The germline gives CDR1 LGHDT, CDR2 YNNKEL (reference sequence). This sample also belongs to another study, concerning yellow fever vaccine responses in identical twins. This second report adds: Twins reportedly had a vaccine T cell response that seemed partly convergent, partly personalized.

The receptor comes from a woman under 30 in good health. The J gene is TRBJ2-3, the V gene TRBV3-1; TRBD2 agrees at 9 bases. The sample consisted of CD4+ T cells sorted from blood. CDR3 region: CASSHGLATTDTQYF. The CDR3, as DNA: TGTGCCAGCAGCCACGGACTAGCGACTACAGATACGCAGTATTTT.